The present TCR beta chain was sequenced within a study of OX40 agonist ivuxolimab in advanced cancers. Across the study: A mean age of roughly 62 years, range roughly 23 to 85, was recorded, and around 85% were male.

Worth noting for this clone: Other DNA sequences in the sample encode the same CDR3.

Trimming took 4 bases from V and 3 from J, leaving 4 bases between them. The germline CDR1 and CDR2 sequences are MDHEN and SYDVKM. The CDR3 consists of 12 residues. The repertoire was sequenced with immunoSEQ multiplex PCR; TCRdb's copy has only in-frame clones and lacks some. This table has some 100,000 clones, approximately 91% appearing once. The gene calls are TRBV28 and TRBJ1-5; no clear D. The source of this sequence is an adult with an advanced solid tumor such as melanoma, head and neck, liver or kidney cancer. The material was CD4+ or CD8+ T cells sorted from blood, obtained in a trial of the OX40 agonist ivuxolimab. CDR3 loop: CASSSNNQPQHF. DNA for the CDR3: TGTGCCAGCAGTTCCAACAATCAGCCCCAGCATTTT.